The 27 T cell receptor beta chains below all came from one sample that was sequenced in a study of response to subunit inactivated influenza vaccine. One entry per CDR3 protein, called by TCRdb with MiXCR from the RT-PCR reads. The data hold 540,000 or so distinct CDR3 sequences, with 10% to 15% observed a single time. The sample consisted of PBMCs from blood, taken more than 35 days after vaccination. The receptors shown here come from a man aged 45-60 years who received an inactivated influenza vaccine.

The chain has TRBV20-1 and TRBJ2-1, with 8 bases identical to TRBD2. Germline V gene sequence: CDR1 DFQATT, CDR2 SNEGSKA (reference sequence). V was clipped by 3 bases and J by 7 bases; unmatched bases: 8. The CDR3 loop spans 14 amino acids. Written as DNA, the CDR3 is TGCAGTGCTAGTTCGGCTAGCGGGCTGAATGAGCAGTTCTTC. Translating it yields CSASSASGLNEQFF.

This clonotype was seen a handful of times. The CDR3 protein is CASSPQRTSGKETQYF. As DNA, the CDR3 is TGTGCCAGCAGCCCACAGCGGACTAGCGGGAAAGAGACCCAGTACTTC. The chain recombines TRBV7-2 with TRBJ2-5; 12 nucleotides align to TRBD2. V shed 5 bases, J shed 3 bases, and the junction held 7 bases outside the gene matches. CDR3 length equals 16 residues. Looked up from germline, CDR1 is SGHTA and CDR2 is FQGNSA.

CDR3 residues: CATSNPSSTDTQYF. Written as DNA, the CDR3 is TGTGCCACCAGCAATCCTAGCAGCACAGATACGCAGTATTTT. This chain joins TRBV15 and TRBJ2-3, with D tentatively TRBD2 (5 bases). CDR1 LNHNV and CDR2 YYDKDF come from the germline V gene (reference sequence). V shed 4 bases and J shed 0 bases, with 8 bases lying between them. The CDR3 sequence is 14 residues long.

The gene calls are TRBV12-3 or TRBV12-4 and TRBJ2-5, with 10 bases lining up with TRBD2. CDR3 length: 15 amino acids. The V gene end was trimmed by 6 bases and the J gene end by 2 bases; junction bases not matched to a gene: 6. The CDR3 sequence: CASRSSGSPQETQYF. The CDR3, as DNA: TGTGCCAGCAGATCTAGCGGGAGTCCTCAAGAGACCCAGTACTTC.

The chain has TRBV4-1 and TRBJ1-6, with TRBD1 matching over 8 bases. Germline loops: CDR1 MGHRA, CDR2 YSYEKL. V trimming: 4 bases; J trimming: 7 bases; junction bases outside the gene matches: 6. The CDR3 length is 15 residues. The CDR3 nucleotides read TGCGCCAGCAGCCGCATCGGGACAGGCAATTCACCCCTCCACTTT. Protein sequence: CASSRIGTGNSPLHF.

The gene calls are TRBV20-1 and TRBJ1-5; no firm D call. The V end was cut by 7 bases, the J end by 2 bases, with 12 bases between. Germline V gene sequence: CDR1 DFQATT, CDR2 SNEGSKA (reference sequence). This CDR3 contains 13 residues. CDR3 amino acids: CSVREGRNQPQHF. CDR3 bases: TGCAGTGTTCGCGAGGGCCGCAATCAGCCCCAGCATTTT.

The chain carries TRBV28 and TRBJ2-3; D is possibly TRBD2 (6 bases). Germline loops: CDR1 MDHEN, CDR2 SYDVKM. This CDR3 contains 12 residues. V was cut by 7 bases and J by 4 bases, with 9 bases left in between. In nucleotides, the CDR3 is TGTGCCAGCACAGGGACTCCAGATACGCAGTATTTT. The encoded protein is CASTGTPDTQYF.

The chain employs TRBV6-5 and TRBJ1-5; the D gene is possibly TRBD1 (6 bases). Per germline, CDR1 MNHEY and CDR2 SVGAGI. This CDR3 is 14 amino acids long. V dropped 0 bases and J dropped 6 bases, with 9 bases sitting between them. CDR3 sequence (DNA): TGTGCCAGCAGTTACTCGCAGGGGATTCAGCCCCAGCATTTT. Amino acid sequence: CASSYSQGIQPQHF.

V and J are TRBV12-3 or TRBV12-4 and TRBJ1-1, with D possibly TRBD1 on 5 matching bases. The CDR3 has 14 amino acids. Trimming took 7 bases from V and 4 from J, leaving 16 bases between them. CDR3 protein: CASTFRVGGTEAFF. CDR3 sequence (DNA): TGTGCCAGCACCTTCAGGGTCGGCGGCACTGAAGCTTTCTTT.

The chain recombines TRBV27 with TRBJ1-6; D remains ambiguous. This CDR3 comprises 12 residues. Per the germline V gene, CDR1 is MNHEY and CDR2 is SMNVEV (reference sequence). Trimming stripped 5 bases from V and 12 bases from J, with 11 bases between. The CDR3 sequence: CASSPLKQPLHF. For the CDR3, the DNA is TGTGCCAGCAGTCCTCTAAAGCAACCCCTCCACTTT.

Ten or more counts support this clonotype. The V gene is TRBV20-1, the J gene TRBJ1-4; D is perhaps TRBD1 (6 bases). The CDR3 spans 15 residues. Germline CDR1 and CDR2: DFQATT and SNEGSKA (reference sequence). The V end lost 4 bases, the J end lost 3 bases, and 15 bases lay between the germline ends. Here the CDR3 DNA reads TGCAGTGCTATTCCGGGGGGCACTGCTAATGAAAAACTGTTTTTT. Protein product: CSAIPGGTANEKLFF.

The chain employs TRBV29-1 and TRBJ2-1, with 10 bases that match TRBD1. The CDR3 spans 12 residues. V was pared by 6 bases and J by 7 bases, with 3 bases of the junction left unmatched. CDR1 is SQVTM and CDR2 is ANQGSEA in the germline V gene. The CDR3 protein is CSVTDRGNEQFF. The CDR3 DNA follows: TGCAGCGTCACGGACAGGGGGAATGAGCAGTTCTTC.

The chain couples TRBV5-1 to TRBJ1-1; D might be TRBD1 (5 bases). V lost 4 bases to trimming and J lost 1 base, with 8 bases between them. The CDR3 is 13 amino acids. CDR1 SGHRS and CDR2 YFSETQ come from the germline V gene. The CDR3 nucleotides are TGCGCCAGCAGCGGACAAGAGAACACTGAAGCTTTCTTT. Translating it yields CASSGQENTEAFF.

CDR3 in amino acids: CASSPLTGYQETQYF. The CDR3 nucleotides are TGTGCCAGCTCACCATTGACAGGGTACCAAGAGACCCAGTACTTC. This chain joins TRBV18 and TRBJ2-5; 7 bases are a match to TRBD1. The germline V gene encodes CDR1 KGHSH and CDR2 LQKENI. This CDR3 has 15 amino acids. V lost 2 bases and J lost 0; bases outside the gene matches: 3. The full variable domain, with the rest looked up from reference TRBV18 and TRBJ2-5, is NAGVMQNPRHLVRRRGQEARLRCSPMKGHSHVYWYRQLPEEGLKFMVYLQKENIIDESGMPKERFSAEFPKEGPSILRIQQVVRGDSAAYFCASSPLTGYQETQYFGPGTRLLVL.

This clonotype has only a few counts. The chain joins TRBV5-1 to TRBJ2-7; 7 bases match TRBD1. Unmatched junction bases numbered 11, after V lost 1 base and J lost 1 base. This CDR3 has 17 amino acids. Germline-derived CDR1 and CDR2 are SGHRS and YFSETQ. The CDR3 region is CASSLPRGQPFSYEQYF. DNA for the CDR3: TGCGCCAGCAGCTTGCCCAGGGGACAGCCCTTTTCCTACGAGCAGTACTTC.

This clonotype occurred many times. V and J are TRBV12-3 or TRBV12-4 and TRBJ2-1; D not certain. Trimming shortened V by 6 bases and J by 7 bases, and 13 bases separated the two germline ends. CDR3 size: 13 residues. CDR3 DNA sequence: TGTGCCAGCAGCCTCATCTCCACTAATGAGCAGTTCTTC. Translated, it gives CASSLISTNEQFF.

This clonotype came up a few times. CDR3 nucleotide sequence: TGTGCCAGCAGCCTATCGGACAGGGCTGAAGCTTTCTTT. This encodes CASSLSDRAEAFF. The genes are TRBV6-1 and TRBJ1-1, with 8 positions matching TRBD1. The trim removed 6 bases at V and 6 bases at J, leaving 6 bases unmatched. The CDR3 runs 13 residues. CDR1 MNHNS and CDR2 SASEGT come from the germline V gene.

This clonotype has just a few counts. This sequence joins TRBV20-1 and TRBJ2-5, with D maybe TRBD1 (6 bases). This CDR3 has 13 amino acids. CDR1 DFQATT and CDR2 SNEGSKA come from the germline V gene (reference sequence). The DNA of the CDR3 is TGCAGCGCCCGGGACACCCTTTTGGAGACCCAGTACTTC. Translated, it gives CSARDTLLETQYF.

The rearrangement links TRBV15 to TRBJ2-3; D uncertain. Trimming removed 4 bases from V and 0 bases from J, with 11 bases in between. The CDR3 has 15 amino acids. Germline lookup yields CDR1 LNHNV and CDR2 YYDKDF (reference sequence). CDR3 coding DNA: TGTGCCACCAGCAAGTGGTCTCAGAGCACAGATACGCAGTATTTT. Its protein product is CATSKWSQSTDTQYF.

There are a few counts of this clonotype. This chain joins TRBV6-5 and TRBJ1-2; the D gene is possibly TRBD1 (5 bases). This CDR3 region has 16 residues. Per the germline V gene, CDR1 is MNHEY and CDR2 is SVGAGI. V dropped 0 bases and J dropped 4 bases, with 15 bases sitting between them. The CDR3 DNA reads TGTGCCAGCAGTTACTCAGCAGGGAAAATAGGCTATGGCTACACCTTC. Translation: CASSYSAGKIGYGYTF.

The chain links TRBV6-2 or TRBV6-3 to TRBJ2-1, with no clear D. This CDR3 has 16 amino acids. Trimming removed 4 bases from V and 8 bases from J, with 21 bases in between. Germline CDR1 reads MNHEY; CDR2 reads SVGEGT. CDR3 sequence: CASSSTVLSGGDEQFF. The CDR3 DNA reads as TGTGCCAGCAGTTCTACTGTTCTGTCGGGTGGCGATGAGCAGTTCTTC.

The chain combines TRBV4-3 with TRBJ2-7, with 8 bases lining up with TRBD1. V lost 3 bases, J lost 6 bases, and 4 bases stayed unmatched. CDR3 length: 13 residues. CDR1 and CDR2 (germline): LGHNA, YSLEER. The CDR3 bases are TGCGCCAGCAGCCACGGACAGGGAGGCGAGCAGTACTTC. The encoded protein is CASSHGQGGEQYF.

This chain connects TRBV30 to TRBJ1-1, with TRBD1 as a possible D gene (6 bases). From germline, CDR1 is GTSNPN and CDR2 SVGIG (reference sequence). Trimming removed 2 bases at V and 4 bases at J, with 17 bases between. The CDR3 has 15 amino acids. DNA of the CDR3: TGTGCCTGGAGTCCCGGGACATTCGGGGGCACTGAAGCTTTCTTT. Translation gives CAWSPGTFGGTEAFF.

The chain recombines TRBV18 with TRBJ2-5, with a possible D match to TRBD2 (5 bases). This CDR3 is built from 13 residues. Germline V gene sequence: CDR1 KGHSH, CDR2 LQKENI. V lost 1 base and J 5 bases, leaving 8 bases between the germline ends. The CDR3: CASSPRLAETQYF. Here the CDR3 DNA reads TGTGCCAGCTCACCACGGCTAGCCGAGACCCAGTACTTC. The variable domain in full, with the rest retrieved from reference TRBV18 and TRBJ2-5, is NAGVMQNPRHLVRRRGQEARLRCSPMKGHSHVYWYRQLPEEGLKFMVYLQKENIIDESGMPKERFSAEFPKEGPSILRIQQVVRGDSAAYFCASSPRLAETQYFGPGTRLLVL.

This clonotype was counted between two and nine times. CDR3 DNA sequence: TGTGCCAGCAAAAATGGGCCAGGGGGCGCTTCTTACGAGCAGTACTTC. It is translated as CASKNGPGGASYEQYF. The rearrangement uses TRBV12-3 or TRBV12-4 and TRBJ2-7, with 8 bases matching TRBD1. V shed 7 bases, J shed 4 bases, and the junction held 15 bases outside the gene matches. This CDR3 has 16 residues.

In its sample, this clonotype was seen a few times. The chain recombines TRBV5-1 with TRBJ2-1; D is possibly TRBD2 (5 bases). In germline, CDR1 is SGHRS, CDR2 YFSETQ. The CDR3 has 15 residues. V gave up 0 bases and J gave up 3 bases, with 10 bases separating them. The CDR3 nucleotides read TGCGCCAGCAGCTTGGAGGAGGTGCGCTACAATGAGCAGTTCTTC. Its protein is CASSLEEVRYNEQFF.

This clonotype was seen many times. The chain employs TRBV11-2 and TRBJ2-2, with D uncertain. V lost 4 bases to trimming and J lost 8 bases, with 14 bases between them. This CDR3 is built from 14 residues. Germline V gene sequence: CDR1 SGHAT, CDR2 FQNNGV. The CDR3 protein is CASSSNFGNGELFF. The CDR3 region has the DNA TGTGCCAGCAGCTCCAATTTTGGCAATGGGGAGCTGTTTTTT.